This TCR beta chain was captured in a study of T-cell memory formation after mild COVID-19. TCRdb reprocessed the 5' RACE reads with MiXCR, giving one entry per CDR3 protein. The sample shows about 350,000 distinct CDR3 sequences, approximately 15% of them seen only once. General study results and limits: Mostly located in CM and EM were contracting CD4+ clones, with contracting CD8+ clones located in EMRA. Several responding clones turned up in pre-infection memory, indicating that cross-reactive memory may have taken part.

On this clonotype itself: Its antigen is not known.

The CDR3 contains 13 residues. Germline loops: CDR1 ENHRY, CDR2 SYGVKD. V lost 11 bases and J 6 bases, leaving 16 bases between the germline ends. Material: PBMCs or a T cell subset sorted from them (not recorded which). V gene TRBV10-3 combines with J gene TRBJ2-2; D may correspond to TRBD1 or TRBD2 (6 bases each). This TCR derives from a man between 18 and 35 years old who had mild COVID-19 (a few samples of this study predate the infection). Cell type and time point are not known. CDR3 nucleotides: TGTGCCGCGACGGGGGCCAGCCCCGGGGAGCTGTTTTTT. Translated, it gives CAATGASPGELFF.